Each of the 25 T cell receptor beta chains below was sequenced from the same sample in a study of cytomegalovirus exposure and HLA in healthy donors. Vbeta (60) and Jbeta (13) primers were used in the PCR. TCRdb's copy holds only in-frame clones and misses some; the assay was immunoSEQ multiplex PCR. Among fewer than 200,000 clones listed, 60% to 80% were seen once. Sequenced: PBMCs. The receptor source for this set is a man aged 30 to 45 in good health and CMV-seropositive.

The chain employs TRBV5-1 and TRBJ2-5; no clear D. The V end was cut by 0 bases, the J end by 3 bases, with 6 bases between. Germline V gives CDR1 SGHRS, CDR2 YFSETQ. The CDR3 has 13 residues. The CDR3 sequence is CASSLVGEETQYF. CDR3 in DNA: TGCGCCAGCAGCTTGGTAGGAGAAGAGACCCAGTACTTC.

The V gene is TRBV11-2, the J gene TRBJ2-1, with 11 nucleotides matching TRBD2. Germline trimming cut 5 bases from V and 7 bases from J; bases unmatched to any gene: 7. Germline assignment: CDR1 SGHAT and CDR2 FQNNGV. This CDR3 has 15 amino acids. The CDR3 region has the DNA TGTGCCAGCAGCATAGCGGGGGGGCCGGTTAATGAGCAGTTCTTC. This gives the protein CASSIAGGPVNEQFF.

Only a few counts were recorded for this clone. The chain couples TRBV7-3 to TRBJ1-4, with 10 nucleotides matching TRBD1. This CDR3 has 15 amino acids. Per the germline V gene, CDR1 is SGHTA and CDR2 is FQGTGA. J lost 6 bases, V lost 5 bases, and 6 bases had no gene match. Written as DNA, the CDR3 is TGTGCCAGCAGCAGAGCCGGGACAGGGGATGAAAAACTGTTTTTT. This encodes CASSRAGTGDEKLFF.

This CDR3 is CASSRQGEAYEQYF. The CDR3 nucleotides are TGTGCCAGCAGCAGACAGGGGGAAGCTTACGAGCAGTACTTC. This sequence joins TRBV6-1 and TRBJ2-7; 9 positions agree with TRBD1. The V gene end was trimmed by 6 bases and the J gene end by 4 bases; junction bases not matched to a gene: 7. The CDR3 is 14 residues long. Germline V gene lookup returns CDR1 MNHNS and CDR2 SASEGT.

V gene TRBV25-1 combines with J gene TRBJ2-5; 8 nucleotides line up with TRBD2. With 5 bases clipped from V and 5 bases from J, the junction kept 7 bases outside the gene matches. The CDR3 totals 14 residues. Germline V CDR1 and CDR2: MGHDK, SYGVNS. Here the CDR3 reads CASSLRGGQETQYF. CDR3 DNA: TGTGCCAGCAGTCTACGGGGGGGCCAGGAGACCCAGTACTTC.

This chain links TRBV5-6 with TRBJ2-5; 12 bases line up with TRBD2. The CDR3 length is 16 residues. Germline V gives CDR1 SGHDT, CDR2 YYEEEE. The V and J ends lost 4 bases and 5 bases, in that order; junction bases with no gene match: 9. CDR3 protein: CASSPPSGGGWETQYF. The CDR3 DNA sequence: TGTGCCAGCAGCCCCCCTAGCGGGGGGGGCTGGGAGACCCAGTACTTC.

The rearrangement links TRBV5-1 to TRBJ2-5; TRBD2 matches at 15 bases. CDR3 length: 17 amino acids. The V and J ends lost 0 bases and 3 bases, in that order; junction bases with no gene match: 3. The germline gives CDR1 SGHRS, CDR2 YFSETQ. Here the CDR3 reads CASSLGTSGGGEETQYF. CDR3 coding DNA: TGCGCCAGCAGCTTGGGGACTAGCGGGGGGGGAGAAGAGACCCAGTACTTC. Filled out from reference TRBV5-1 and TRBJ2-5, the complete variable domain reads KAGVTQTPRYLIKTRGQQVTLSCSPISGHRSVSWYQQTPGQGLQFLFEYFSETQRNKGNFPGRFSGRQFSNSRSEMNVSTLELGDSALYLCASSLGTSGGGEETQYFGPGTRLLVL.

V gene TRBV5-1 combines with J gene TRBJ2-5; weak D call: TRBD2 (6 bases). The J call may be mistaken, given a closer DNA end match to TRBJ2-7. Germline-derived CDR1 and CDR2 are SGHRS and YFSETQ. The CDR3 loop spans 14 amino acids. The CDR3 here is CASSTGTVAYEQYF. The DNA of the CDR3 is TGCGCCAGCAGCACCGGGACTGTCGCCTACGAGCAGTACTTC.

This chain uses TRBV29-1 with TRBJ2-1; TRBD1 matches 8 bases. The germline CDR1 and CDR2 sequences are SQVTM and ANQGSEA. This CDR3 spans 12 amino acids. V trimming: 7 bases; J trimming: 2 bases; junction bases outside the gene matches: 1. DNA for the CDR3: TGCAGCGGGACAGGGCCCTACAATGAGCAGTTCTTC. Protein sequence: CSGTGPYNEQFF.

The chain carries TRBV10-3 and TRBJ2-5; D may be TRBD1 (7 bases). The CDR3 covers 15 residues. Deletions cut 10 bases from V and 1 base from J, with 19 bases between. Germline V gives CDR1 ENHRY, CDR2 SYGVKD. For the CDR3, the DNA is TGTGCCAGTCGACAGGGTGGGGGGATCCAAGAGACCCAGTACTTC. Its translation: CASRQGGGIQETQYF.

The chain couples TRBV29-1 to TRBJ1-5; TRBD1 aligns across 8 bases. The germline V gene encodes CDR1 SQVTM and CDR2 ANQGSEA. This CDR3 contains 15 residues. The V segment lost 1 base and the J segment 2 bases; nucleotides outside the gene matches: 4. CDR3 sequence reads: CSVEVAGQGNQPQHF. CDR3 DNA: TGCAGCGTTGAAGTCGCGGGACAGGGCAATCAGCCCCAGCATTTT.

The V and J genes are TRBV5-4 and TRBJ1-6; weak D call: TRBD1 (6 bases). This CDR3 contains 15 residues. The germline V gene has CDR1 SGHNT and CDR2 YYREEE (reference sequence). V lost 0 bases and J 9 bases, leaving 13 bases between the germline ends. CDR3 sequence: CASSLEQGTGSPLHF. The DNA of the CDR3 is TGTGCCAGCAGCTTGGAGCAGGGGACGGGTTCACCCCTCCACTTT.

CDR3 in amino acids: CASSRLAGETDTQYF. CDR3 DNA: TGTGCCAGCAGTAGACTAGCGGGGGAAACAGATACGCAGTATTTT. The gene calls are TRBV6-4 and TRBJ2-3; 12 bases agree with TRBD2. Germline V gene lookup returns CDR1 MRHNA and CDR2 SNTAGT. V shed 5 bases and J 3 bases; nucleotides not matched to a gene: 3. The CDR3 extends over 15 amino acids.

The gene calls are TRBV13 and TRBJ2-7; D might be TRBD1 (6 bases). CDR1 and CDR2 (germline): PRHDT, FYEKMQ (reference sequence). V was cut by 2 bases and J by 0 bases, with 17 bases left in between. CDR3 length equals 17 residues. The CDR3 loop is CASSLLAPGQNSYEQYF. CDR3 DNA sequence: TGTGCCAGCAGCTTACTTGCCCCCGGACAGAACTCCTACGAGCAGTACTTC. The full variable domain, in which reference TRBV13 and TRBJ2-7 provide the parts outside the CDR3, is AAGVIQSPRHLIKEKRETATLKCYPIPRHDTVYWYQQGPGQDPQFLISFYEKMQSDKGSIPDRFSAQQFSDYHSELNMSSLELGDSALYFCASSLLAPGQNSYEQYFGPGTRLTVT.

The chain couples TRBV5-1 to TRBJ2-3, with D unresolved. CDR3 length: 16 amino acids. V shed 9 bases and J shed 6 bases, with 26 bases lying between them. Germline lookup yields CDR1 SGHRS and CDR2 YFSETQ. The CDR3 is CATTNFGSGLGDTQYF. CDR3 coding DNA: TGCGCCACCACGAACTTTGGATCAGGCCTTGGGGATACGCAGTATTTT. The complete variable domain, with remaining parts taken from reference TRBV5-1 and TRBJ2-3, reads KAGVTQTPRYLIKTRGQQVTLSCSPISGHRSVSWYQQTPGQGLQFLFEYFSETQRNKGNFPGRFSGRQFSNSRSEMNVSTLELGDSALYLCATTNFGSGLGDTQYFGPGTRLTVL.

This clone was recorded a few times. The J gene is TRBJ1-3, the V gene TRBV2; D is perhaps TRBD1 (5 bases). The germline CDR1 and CDR2 sequences are SNHLY and FYNNEI. The CDR3 consists of 14 residues. The germline V and J ends were trimmed by 2 bases and 8 bases, with 13 bases remaining between them. The CDR3 DNA follows: TGTGCCAGCAGTGAACCGCGACAGTCGGACACCATATATTTT. Amino acid sequence: CASSEPRQSDTIYF.

The chain joins TRBV5-1 to TRBJ1-3; D possibly corresponds to TRBD1 (5 bases). The CDR3 totals 15 residues. The V and J ends lost 4 bases and 6 bases respectively, with 17 bases between them. CDR1 is SGHRS and CDR2 is YFSETQ in the germline V gene. The chain's CDR3 is CASSHDGREENTIYF. The DNA of the CDR3 is TGCGCCAGCAGCCACGACGGCAGGGAGGAAAACACCATATATTTT.

This sequence joins TRBV5-6 and TRBJ2-4, with D maybe TRBD1 (6 bases). In germline, CDR1 is SGHDT, CDR2 YYEEEE. The CDR3 consists of 15 residues. The V gene lost 0 bases and the J gene lost 8 bases, with 15 bases spanning the gap. CDR3 sequence reads: CASSLAGRGTDIQYF. Here the CDR3 DNA reads TGTGCCAGCAGCTTGGCCGGCAGGGGTACGGACATTCAGTACTTC.

The V gene is TRBV9, the J gene TRBJ2-3; TRBD1 matches 10 bases. The germline gives CDR1 SGDLS, CDR2 YYNGEE. The CDR3 loop spans 16 amino acids. Trimming cost V 4 bases and J 4 bases; bases outside gene matches: 9. The CDR3 here is CASSSRGDRGPDTQYF. CDR3 DNA sequence: TGTGCCAGCAGCAGCCGTGGGGACAGGGGACCAGATACGCAGTATTTT.

The V call is TRBV18, the J call TRBJ2-3; D perhaps matches TRBD2 (7 bases). Looked up from germline, CDR1 is KGHSH and CDR2 is LQKENI. The CDR3 runs 16 residues. Trimming took 1 base from V and 0 from J, leaving 11 bases between them. CDR3 amino acids: CASSPRGGKSTDTQYF. DNA for the CDR3: TGTGCCAGCTCACCACGGGGGGGCAAAAGCACAGATACGCAGTATTTT.

The gene calls are TRBV27 and TRBJ2-3; 8 positions match TRBD1. Germline V gene sequence: CDR1 MNHEY, CDR2 SMNVEV (reference sequence). V shed 6 bases and J 3 bases; nucleotides not matched to a gene: 8. The CDR3 totals 15 residues. CDR3 in DNA: TGTGCCAGCAGCCGATCTCAGGGGGCGACAGATACGCAGTATTTT. As protein: CASSRSQGATDTQYF.

CDR3 sequence: CAREGGLNSPLHF. CDR3 bases: TGTGCCCGCGAGGGAGGGTTGAATTCACCCCTCCACTTT. V and J are TRBV2 and TRBJ1-6; D is undetermined. Germline V gene sequence: CDR1 SNHLY, CDR2 FYNNEI. This CDR3 is built from 13 residues. V lost 11 bases and J 7 bases, leaving 15 bases between the germline ends.

This clone was recorded a few times. V gene TRBV5-6 combines with J gene TRBJ1-5, with TRBD1 as a possible D gene (5 bases). This CDR3 is built from 14 residues. In germline, CDR1 is SGHDT, CDR2 YYEEEE. V lost 2 bases to trimming and J lost 3 bases, with 9 bases between them. This CDR3 reads CASSLSGNNQPQHF. DNA for the CDR3: TGTGCCAGCAGCTTATCAGGGAACAATCAGCCCCAGCATTTT.

The V and J genes are TRBV27 and TRBJ1-6; D gene unclear. The length of the CDR3 is 14 residues. Trimming shortened V by 4 bases and J by 8 bases, and 12 bases separated the two germline ends. Germline V gene data show CDR1 as MNHEY and CDR2 as SMNVEV (reference sequence). In nucleotides, the CDR3 is TGTGCCAGCAGTTCTCTCGGGGTGGATTCACCCCTCCACTTT. This encodes CASSSLGVDSPLHF.

The V call is TRBV4-2, the J call TRBJ2-1; 7 nucleotides line up with TRBD2. Germline values: CDR1 LGHNA, CDR2 YNFKEQ. J lost 8 bases, V lost 1 base, and 8 bases had no gene match. The CDR3 is 15 residues long. This chain's CDR3 is CASSQGGGLGDEQFF. The CDR3 nucleotides are TGTGCCAGCAGCCAAGGGGGGGGTCTTGGGGATGAGCAGTTCTTC.